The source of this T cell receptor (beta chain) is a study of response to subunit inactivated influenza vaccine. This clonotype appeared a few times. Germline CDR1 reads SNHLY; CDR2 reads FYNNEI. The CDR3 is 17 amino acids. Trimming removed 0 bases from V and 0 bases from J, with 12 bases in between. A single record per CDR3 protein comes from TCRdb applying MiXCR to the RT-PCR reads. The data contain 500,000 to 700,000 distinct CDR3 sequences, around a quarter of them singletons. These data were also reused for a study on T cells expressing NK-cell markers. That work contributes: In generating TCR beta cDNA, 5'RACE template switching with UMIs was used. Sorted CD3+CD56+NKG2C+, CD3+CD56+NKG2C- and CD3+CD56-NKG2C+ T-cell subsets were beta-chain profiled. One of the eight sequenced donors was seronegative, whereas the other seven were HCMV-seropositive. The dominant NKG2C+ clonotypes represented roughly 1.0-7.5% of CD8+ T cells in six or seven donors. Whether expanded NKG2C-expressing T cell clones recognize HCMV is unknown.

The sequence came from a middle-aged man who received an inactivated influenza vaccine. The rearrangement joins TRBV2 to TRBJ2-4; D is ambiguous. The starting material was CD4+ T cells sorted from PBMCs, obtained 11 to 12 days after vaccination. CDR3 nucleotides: TGTGCCAGCAGTGAAGCGCTAACACCGGTAGCCAAAAACATTCAGTACTTC. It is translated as CASSEALTPVAKNIQYF.